A selection of T cell receptor beta chains follows, all from one sample in a study of blood T cell repertoires in COVID-19. The method was immunoSEQ multiplex PCR; TCRdb's version includes in-frame clones alone and lacks a portion of them. Of roughly 210,000 clones listed, 80% to 85% are singletons. Sample: peripheral blood. These receptors were taken from a woman of 80 years or more with COVID-19, enrolled during active disease. Both conserved end residues are part of each CDR3. Fields, in order: V gene, J gene, D gene, CDR3 protein. The D gene is left open where the match is weak.

v_gene: TRBV6-1; j_gene: TRBJ1-5; d_gene: TRBD1; CDR3aa: CASIPDRDDNQPQHF
v_gene: TRBV5-1; j_gene: TRBJ1-4; d_gene: .; CDR3aa: CASSIAGGTNEKLFF
v_gene: TRBV2; j_gene: TRBJ1-4; d_gene: TRBD1; CDR3aa: CASSERDRGEKLFF
v_gene: TRBV20-1; j_gene: TRBJ2-3; d_gene: TRBD2; CDR3aa: CSASQGLGADTQYF
v_gene: TRBV15; j_gene: TRBJ2-2; d_gene: TRBD1; CDR3aa: CATSRGPGQGISNTGELFF
v_gene: TRBV6-5; j_gene: TRBJ1-5; d_gene: .; CDR3aa: CASRTHSNQPQHF
v_gene: TRBV19; j_gene: TRBJ2-3; d_gene: TRBD1; CDR3aa: CATQGESPGTDTQYF
v_gene: TRBV28; j_gene: TRBJ1-1; d_gene: TRBD1; CDR3aa: CASRRQGMNTEAFF
v_gene: TRBV20-1; j_gene: TRBJ2-7; d_gene: TRBD2; CDR3aa: CSASLTSGASEQYF
v_gene: TRBV10-3; j_gene: TRBJ1-2; d_gene: .; CDR3aa: CAITDRWPNYGYTF
v_gene: TRBV5-4; j_gene: TRBJ2-2; d_gene: TRBD2; CDR3aa: CASSLRAGVYTGELFF
v_gene: TRBV11-2; j_gene: TRBJ1-2; d_gene: TRBD1; CDR3aa: CASSLGQGFGGYTF
v_gene: TRBV18; j_gene: TRBJ1-2; d_gene: .; CDR3aa: CASSRGEAYGYTF
v_gene: TRBV7-2; j_gene: TRBJ2-3; d_gene: .; CDR3aa: CASSSTGPGSTDTQYF
v_gene: TRBV5-1; j_gene: TRBJ2-1; d_gene: TRBD2; CDR3aa: CASTRGGKDEQFF
v_gene: TRBV6-5; j_gene: TRBJ1-5; d_gene: .; CDR3aa: CAVLLSNQPQHF
v_gene: TRBV3-1/TRBV3-2; j_gene: TRBJ2-5; d_gene: .; CDR3aa: CASRGIQETQYF
v_gene: TRBV5-4; j_gene: TRBJ2-2; d_gene: TRBD2; CDR3aa: CASSLVSRGGTGELFF
v_gene: TRBV27; j_gene: TRBJ1-5; d_gene: .; CDR3aa: CASRGGDSNQPQHF
v_gene: TRBV12-3/TRBV12-4; j_gene: TRBJ1-5; d_gene: .; CDR3aa: CASSFNRDQPQHF
v_gene: TRBV11-2; j_gene: TRBJ2-1; d_gene: TRBD2; CDR3aa: CASSPRGTSGGANEQFF
v_gene: TRBV5-8; j_gene: TRBJ1-5; d_gene: TRBD1; CDR3aa: CASSLTGQGENQPQHF
v_gene: TRBV19; j_gene: TRBJ1-2; d_gene: TRBD1; CDR3aa: CASSISGQGAWRDYGYTF
v_gene: TRBV2; j_gene: TRBJ1-1; d_gene: .; CDR3aa: CASSRVDLNTEAFF
v_gene: TRBV18; j_gene: TRBJ1-4; d_gene: .; CDR3aa: CASSPPPGVGEKLFF
v_gene: TRBV28; j_gene: TRBJ1-3; d_gene: .; CDR3aa: CASTGGIAGNTIYF
v_gene: TRBV3-1/TRBV3-2; j_gene: TRBJ1-3; d_gene: .; CDR3aa: CASRASSSGNTIYF
v_gene: TRBV7-2; j_gene: TRBJ1-3; d_gene: TRBD1; CDR3aa: CASSTRQGASRNTIYF
v_gene: TRBV5-6; j_gene: TRBJ2-3; d_gene: .; CDR3aa: CASSLLQGGGTDTQYF
v_gene: TRBV27; j_gene: TRBJ1-6; d_gene: .; CDR3aa: CASSFLPDSPLHF
v_gene: TRBV6-5; j_gene: TRBJ1-2; d_gene: .; CDR3aa: CASRSSGVPNYGYTF
v_gene: TRBV7-6; j_gene: TRBJ1-5; d_gene: TRBD1; CDR3aa: CASSPVFRDRPDCNQPQHF
v_gene: TRBV14; j_gene: TRBJ2-3; d_gene: .; CDR3aa: CASSQVWGQSHTDTQYF
v_gene: TRBV28; j_gene: TRBJ1-5; d_gene: TRBD1; CDR3aa: CASSSGGNSNQPQHF
v_gene: TRBV5-1; j_gene: TRBJ1-5; d_gene: .; CDR3aa: CASSLSGAANQPQHF
v_gene: TRBV30; j_gene: TRBJ1-2; d_gene: .; CDR3aa: CAWSPRGRRSYGYTF
v_gene: TRBV5-1; j_gene: TRBJ1-4; d_gene: TRBD1; CDR3aa: CASSTGTGGDEKLFF
v_gene: TRBV4-1; j_gene: TRBJ2-1; d_gene: .; CDR3aa: CASSHIRDEQFF
v_gene: TRBV3-1/TRBV3-2; j_gene: TRBJ1-1; d_gene: .; CDR3aa: CASSQPRAGLNTEAFF
v_gene: TRBV28; j_gene: TRBJ1-6; d_gene: .; CDR3aa: CASTPGADYSPLHF
v_gene: TRBV29-1; j_gene: TRBJ2-5; d_gene: .; CDR3aa: CSVEASAGETQYF
v_gene: TRBV5-6; j_gene: TRBJ1-1; d_gene: TRBD1; CDR3aa: CASSLATGGEAFF
v_gene: TRBV28; j_gene: TRBJ1-5; d_gene: .; CDR3aa: CASSRDGNSNQPQHF
v_gene: TRBV5-1; j_gene: TRBJ2-5; d_gene: TRBD1; CDR3aa: CASSEGQGRETQYF
v_gene: TRBV2; j_gene: TRBJ1-5; d_gene: .; CDR3aa: CASYGGLGNQPQHF
v_gene: TRBV11-2; j_gene: TRBJ1-2; d_gene: TRBD1; CDR3aa: CASSPRWTGPSGYTF
v_gene: TRBV2; j_gene: TRBJ1-6; d_gene: .; CDR3aa: CASKTEDNSPLHF
v_gene: TRBV28; j_gene: TRBJ1-5; d_gene: TRBD1; CDR3aa: CASSPAGTGVGNQPQHF
v_gene: TRBV5-1; j_gene: TRBJ2-5; d_gene: .; CDR3aa: CASSLLAETQYF
v_gene: TRBV7-7; j_gene: TRBJ2-2; d_gene: TRBD1; CDR3aa: CASSPDRGDTGELFF
v_gene: TRBV28; j_gene: TRBJ1-1; d_gene: .; CDR3aa: CASRTGGQFMNTEAFF
v_gene: TRBV4-3; j_gene: TRBJ2-3; d_gene: TRBD2; CDR3aa: CASSQVGGGASTDTQYF
v_gene: TRBV7-6; j_gene: TRBJ2-5; d_gene: .; CDR3aa: CASSSYIAETQYF
v_gene: TRBV18; j_gene: TRBJ2-2; d_gene: TRBD1; CDR3aa: CASSPSQGALNTGELFF
v_gene: TRBV5-1; j_gene: TRBJ2-3; d_gene: .; CDR3aa: CASSLGLSALSTDTQYF
v_gene: TRBV7-2; j_gene: TRBJ2-5; d_gene: .; CDR3aa: CASSLERGARQETQYF
v_gene: TRBV7-2; j_gene: TRBJ2-7; d_gene: .; CDR3aa: CASSLVKVASLEQYF
v_gene: TRBV19; j_gene: TRBJ2-5; d_gene: .; CDR3aa: CASSISGAWVETQYF
v_gene: TRBV3-1/TRBV3-2; j_gene: TRBJ1-3; d_gene: TRBD1; CDR3aa: CASSQDPPGTDTIYF